The 31 T cell receptor beta chains below were found in one sample sequenced in a study of circulating CD8 cells and anti-PD-1 response in melanoma. From live CD3+CD8+TCRalphabeta+ cells, four PD-1 and/or TIGIT subsets were sorted. The QIAseq Immune Repertoire TCR panel built the libraries from roughly 15 ng of total RNA. TCRdb re-called the reads with MiXCR, one entry per CDR3 protein. Among roughly 1,200 distinct CDR3 sequences, roughly 9.6% were seen once, and the ten largest hold less than 40%. Sequenced material: CD8+ T cells from PBMCs, taken at baseline or after one month of anti-PD-1 therapy (not recorded which). These receptors all come from a human donor with melanoma.

This clonotype counts as medium-sized. This chain links TRBV12-3 or TRBV12-4 with TRBJ2-1; 7 bases are a match to TRBD1. The CDR3 is 14 residues long. The J segment lost 6 bases and the V segment lost 7 bases, leaving 9 bases of the junction unmatched. For the CDR3, the DNA is TGTGCCAGCACCTCCCGACAGGGAATCAATGAGCAGTTCTTC. Amino acid sequence: CASTSRQGINEQFF.

V is TRBV12-3 or TRBV12-4 and J is TRBJ2-7, with 8 bases matching TRBD2. CDR3 length equals 13 residues. V dropped 3 bases and J dropped 6; count of bases not matched to a gene: 4. The CDR3 nucleotides read TGTGCCAGCAGTTTTAGCGGGGCGGGCGAGCAGTACTTC. Translated: CASSFSGAGEQYF.

This chain connects TRBV7-3 to TRBJ1-1, with 9 positions matching TRBD1. The germline V gene has CDR1 SGHTA and CDR2 FQGTGA. The CDR3 loop spans 15 amino acids. V gave up 5 bases and J gave up 0 bases; unmatched junction bases: 4. In DNA, the CDR3 is TGTGCCAGCAGCATCGGGACAGGGCTGAACACTGAAGCTTTCTTT. Translated, it gives CASSIGTGLNTEAFF.

The chain recombines TRBV10-1 with TRBJ2-3, with TRBD2 identical over 11 bases. Germline-derived CDR1 and CDR2 are WNHNN and SYGVQD (reference sequence). The CDR3 is made up of 16 amino acids. J was trimmed by 2 bases and V by 3 bases; bases with no gene match: 4. CDR3 nucleotide sequence: TGCGCCAGCAGTGACTCGACTAGCGGGGACACAGATACGCAGTATTTT. Residues: CASSDSTSGDTDTQYF.

This clonotype is judged medium-sized. This rearrangement joins TRBV12-5 to TRBJ2-3; D unresolved. Trimming stripped 7 bases from V and 1 base from J, with 12 bases between. The CDR3 spans 14 residues. The germline CDR1 and CDR2 sequences are LGHNT and FRNRAP. Here the CDR3 DNA reads TGTGCTAGTGCCCTTCGGAGCGGCACAGATACGCAGTATTTT. It translates to CASALRSGTDTQYF.

This clonotype is large within its sample. This chain connects TRBV20-1 to TRBJ1-2; TRBD1 might be the D (6 bases). Trimming took off 0 bases at V and 2 bases at J, with 19 bases between the two ends. This CDR3 is 17 amino acids long. Germline values: CDR1 DFQATT, CDR2 SNEGSKA (reference sequence). The CDR3, as DNA: TGCAGTGCTAGAGATAAGGGCACAGGGCTCCCGAACTATGGCTACACCTTC. Protein product: CSARDKGTGLPNYGYTF.

This clonotype is medium-sized within its sample. CDR3 in amino acids: CSASKGDTEAFF. CDR3 DNA sequence: TGCAGTGCTAGTAAGGGGGACACTGAAGCTTTCTTT. The chain is built from TRBV20-1 and TRBJ1-1; a weak D match, TRBD1 (6 bases). The V gene lost 3 bases and the J gene lost 3 bases, with 8 bases spanning the gap. The length of the CDR3 is 12 residues. CDR1 and CDR2 from the germline V gene are DFQATT and SNEGSKA (reference sequence).

This clonotype was seen a handful of times. The CDR3 end shows no conserved phenylalanine or tryptophan, and so a read error is likely. The CDR3 DNA reads TGTGCCAGCAGTTACCGGGCGGAGGATGAGCAGTTCCTC. Protein: CASSYRAEDEQFL. The V gene is TRBV6-2 or TRBV6-3, the J gene TRBJ2-1; a possible D gene is TRBD2 (5 bases). CDR3 length equals 13 residues. CDR1 MNHEY and CDR2 SVGEGT come from the germline V gene. V was shortened by 2 bases and J by 8 bases, with 10 bases between the two germline ends.

Relative to its sample, this clonotype is medium-sized (0.01 to 0.1%). The rearrangement joins TRBV5-4 to TRBJ2-3; D unclear. Trimming took off 4 bases at V and 3 bases at J, with 9 bases between the two ends. The CDR3 has 13 amino acids. The germline CDR1 and CDR2 sequences are SGHNT and YYREEE (reference sequence). CDR3 DNA sequence: TGTGCCAGCAGCCACTCCGGGACAGATACGCAGTATTTT. Its translation: CASSHSGTDTQYF. Full variable domain (rest looked up from reference TRBV5-4 and TRBJ2-3): ETGVTQSPTHLIKTRGQQVTLRCSSQSGHNTVSWYQQALGQGPQFIFQYYREEENGRGNFPPRFSGLQFPNYSSELNVNALELDDSALYLCASSHSGTDTQYFGPGTRLTVL.

By share of the sample, this clonotype is large. The CDR3 DNA sequence: TGTGCCAGCAGCCCAATAAGTCATGGCTACACCTTC. Its protein product is CASSPISHGYTF. V gene TRBV14 combines with J gene TRBJ1-2; no firm D call. Germline assignment: CDR1 SGHDN and CDR2 FVKESK. The CDR3 has 12 residues. Trimming stripped 4 bases from V and 6 bases from J, with 9 bases between.

Points on this clonotype: The junction does not match germline at one end; this may be a read error. The chain carries TRBV7-6 and TRBJ2-5, with D hard to call. From germline, CDR1 is SGHVS and CDR2 FNYEAQ. The CDR3 is 15 amino acids. The CDR3 reads CANSLVAGQVWTQYF. The CDR3 nucleotides read TGTGCCAACAGCTTAGTTGCAGGCCAGGTCTGGACCCAGTACTTC.

This clonotype is labeled as large. The chain uses TRBV5-5 and TRBJ2-3; the D call may be TRBD1 or TRBD2 (5 bases each). Deletions cut 4 bases from V and 0 bases from J, with 18 bases between. The CDR3 contains 17 residues. Germline loops: CDR1 SGHKS, CDR2 YYEKEE (reference sequence). CDR3 nucleotides: TGTGCCAGCAGCCCTTCCGGGGCCTTACCTAGCACAGATACGCAGTATTTT. It codes for CASSPSGALPSTDTQYF.

This clonotype is labeled as medium-sized. The chain uses TRBV7-3 and TRBJ1-5; D is ambiguous. V lost 8 bases to trimming and J lost 0 bases, with 20 bases between them. Per germline, CDR1 SGHTA and CDR2 FQGTGA. This CDR3 has 17 amino acids. In DNA, the CDR3 is TGTGCCAGCCTCCTCAATGGGGTGGGAGTTAGCAATCAGCCCCAGCATTTT. Its protein is CASLLNGVGVSNQPQHF.

This clonotype is labeled medium-sized. This chain links TRBV2 with TRBJ2-2; 8 nucleotides match TRBD1. This CDR3 is built from 16 residues. CDR1 is SNHLY and CDR2 is FYNNEI in the germline V gene. The ends lost 6 bases at V and 0 bases at J; junction bases unmatched: 6. The DNA of the CDR3 is TGTGCCAGCAGCCTCGGACAGGGAACGAACACCGGGGAGCTGTTTTTT. As protein: CASSLGQGTNTGELFF.

Only a few counts were recorded for this clonotype. The conserved phenylalanine or tryptophan is not found at the CDR3 terminus, so this likely reflects a read error. The V and J genes are TRBV29-1 and TRBJ2-2, with D possibly matching TRBD2 (5 bases). Germline V gene data show CDR1 as SQVTM and CDR2 as ANQGSEA. CDR3 length: 13 amino acids. This CDR3 reads CTFMEENTGELFL. In nucleotides, the CDR3 is TGCACCTTTATGGAGGAGAACACCGGGGAGCTGTTTCTT.

This clonotype is medium-sized. The rearrangement joins TRBV27 to TRBJ2-5, with TRBD2 identical over 10 bases. CDR3 length: 15 residues. J was trimmed by 0 bases and V by 4 bases; bases with no gene match: 2. Per the germline V gene, CDR1 is MNHEY and CDR2 is SMNVEV (reference sequence). CDR3 amino acids: CASSSAGGYQETQYF. The CDR3 DNA sequence: TGTGCCAGCAGTTCAGCGGGGGGGTACCAAGAGACCCAGTACTTC.

By sample fraction, this clonotype is medium-sized. The chain couples TRBV12-3 or TRBV12-4 to TRBJ2-4; the D call may be TRBD1 or TRBD2 (6 bases each). V was clipped by 5 bases and J by 8 bases, with 19 bases between them. The CDR3 spans 15 residues. Here the CDR3 reads CASSPHGGSIDIQYF. CDR3 DNA sequence: TGTGCCAGCAGTCCTCACGGGGGCTCGATTGACATTCAGTACTTC.

This clonotype is classed as medium-sized. The chain joins TRBV7-3 to TRBJ2-7; 8 nucleotides agree with TRBD1. V shed 5 bases and J 1 base; nucleotides not matched to a gene: 7. Per germline, CDR1 SGHTA and CDR2 FQGTGA. CDR3 length: 15 amino acids. CDR3: CASSQAGGGSYEQYF. The CDR3 coding sequence is TGTGCCAGCAGCCAGGCAGGGGGCGGGTCCTACGAGCAGTACTTC.

By its share, this clonotype is medium-sized. The rearrangement joins TRBV28 to TRBJ1-5, with 7 positions matching TRBD1. The CDR3 contains 16 residues. In germline, CDR1 is MDHEN, CDR2 SYDVKM. The junction had 10 bases not matched to a gene; V was cut back by 4 bases and J by 4 bases. The CDR3 nucleotides are TGTGCCAGCAGTTCCCGAATCGGGACAGCAAATCAGCCCCAGCATTTT. Translating gives CASSSRIGTANQPQHF.

By share, this clonotype ranks as medium-sized. The chain employs TRBV7-3 and TRBJ2-3; no firm D call. The germline V gene encodes CDR1 SGHTA and CDR2 FQGTGA. Trimming cost V 2 bases and J 3 bases, with 9 bases left between them. CDR3 length equals 14 residues. The CDR3 DNA sequence: TGTGCCAGCAGCTTATCTCTGCTGACAGATACGCAGTATTTT. It encodes CASSLSLLTDTQYF. Full variable domain (remainder filled in from reference TRBV7-3 and TRBJ2-3): GAGVSQTPSNKVTEKGKYVELRCDPISGHTALYWYRQSLGQGPEFLIYFQGTGAADDSGLPNDRFFAVRPEGSVSTLKIQRTERGDSAVYLCASSLSLLTDTQYFGPGTRLTVL.

Judged by abundance, this clonotype is large. CDR3 amino acids: CASSLESLYLYNEQFF. CDR3 nucleotides: TGTGCCAGCAGCTTAGAGTCTCTTTACCTATACAATGAGCAGTTCTTC. The J gene is TRBJ2-1, the V gene TRBV7-8; D is undetermined. The CDR3 runs to 16 residues. V lost 1 base, J lost 4 bases, and 14 bases lay in between. The germline CDR1 and CDR2 sequences are SGHVS and FQNEAQ.

In its sample, this clonotype ranks as medium-sized (0.01 to 0.1%). The chain joins TRBV7-2 to TRBJ2-7, with a possible D match to TRBD1 (5 bases). There are 14 residues in the CDR3. In germline, CDR1 is SGHTA, CDR2 FQGNSA. The V end lost 5 bases, the J end lost 4 bases, and 15 bases lay between the germline ends. The CDR3 reads CASSLEVSGYEQYF. CDR3 DNA: TGTGCCAGCAGCCTGGAAGTCTCAGGGTACGAGCAGTACTTC.

This clonotype came up a few times. This chain uses TRBV19 with TRBJ1-2; D gene uncertain. The germline V and J ends were trimmed by 5 bases and 4 bases, with 17 bases remaining between them. The germline gives CDR1 LNHDA, CDR2 SQIVND (reference sequence). This CDR3 has 15 residues. The CDR3, as DNA: TGTGCCAGTAGTTACATCGCAGGACTCATCTATGGCTACACCTTC. As protein: CASSYIAGLIYGYTF.

The chain recombines TRBV7-2 with TRBJ2-1; 7 bases are a match to TRBD1. Germline V lookup: CDR1 SGHTA, CDR2 FQGNSA. Trimming took 2 bases from V and 1 from J; bases not matched to a gene: 5. This CDR3 is 16 amino acids long. CDR3 DNA: TGTGCCAGCAGCTTATGGTCAGGGGGATCCTACAATGAGCAGTTCTTC. This sequence encodes CASSLWSGGSYNEQFF.

This clonotype is termed large (0.1 to 1%). The CDR3: CASSIGGSGTGELFF. The CDR3 region has the DNA TGTGCCAGTAGTATCGGGGGATCGGGCACCGGGGAGCTGTTTTTT. This chain joins TRBV19 and TRBJ2-2; D perhaps matches TRBD2 (6 bases). V lost 3 bases and J 4 bases, leaving 12 bases between the germline ends. Germline-derived CDR1 and CDR2 are LNHDA and SQIVND (reference sequence). The CDR3 runs 15 residues.

This clonotype is categorized as medium-sized (0.01 to 0.1%). V and J are TRBV20-1 and TRBJ1-1, with D possibly matching TRBD1 (5 bases). V dropped 2 bases and J dropped 6 bases, with 10 bases sitting between them. CDR1 is DFQATT, CDR2 SNEGSKA, per germline (reference sequence). CDR3 length: 12 amino acids. The CDR3 DNA is TGCAGTGCTAGATCGGGGGAGGCTGAAGCTTTCTTT. Translating it yields CSARSGEAEAFF.

By share, this clonotype ranks as medium-sized. V usage is TRBV12-3 or TRBV12-4 and J usage is TRBJ2-7; D may correspond to TRBD1 or TRBD2 (5 bases each). Between the trimmed V and J ends, which lost 3 bases and 3 bases, there was a span of 12 bases. The CDR3 covers 14 residues. The CDR3 DNA reads TGTGCCAGCAGTTTCGCAGGGACGGTCTACGAGCAGTACTTC. This codes for CASSFAGTVYEQYF.

In this sample, this clonotype is medium-sized. The V and J genes are TRBV7-2 and TRBJ1-1; TRBD1 is a possible D gene (5 bases). With 4 bases removed from V and 0 bases from J, the gap between germline ends came to 9 bases. The CDR3 has 14 residues. Germline loops: CDR1 SGHTA, CDR2 FQGNSA. CDR3 in DNA: TGTGCCAGCAGCTGGGGACTTATGAACACTGAAGCTTTCTTT. Its translation is CASSWGLMNTEAFF.

This clonotype is medium-sized (0.01 to 0.1%) within its sample. The V call is TRBV19, the J call TRBJ2-7; D is ambiguous. The ends were cut back, 3 bases at V and 4 bases at J, with 13 bases in the middle. CDR3 length: 14 residues. Germline V gives CDR1 LNHDA, CDR2 SQIVND (reference sequence). The CDR3 loop reads CASSIWAGEYEQYF. Here the CDR3 DNA reads TGTGCCAGTAGTATTTGGGCAGGAGAATACGAGCAGTACTTC.

This clonotype was detected a few times. The J gene is TRBJ2-5, the V gene TRBV19, with a tentative D call TRBD1 (6 bases). The CDR3 has 15 amino acids. Trimming shortened V by 6 bases and J by 5 bases, and 19 bases separated the two germline ends. Germline assignment: CDR1 LNHDA and CDR2 SQIVND (reference sequence). CDR3: CASRPSRARGETQYF. The DNA of the CDR3 is TGTGCCAGTAGACCGTCCCGGGCCAGGGGCGAGACCCAGTACTTC.

By share, this clonotype ranks as medium-sized (0.01 to 0.1%). The chain couples TRBV19 to TRBJ1-2; D call uncertain. Trimming shortened V by 3 bases and J by 5 bases, and 13 bases separated the two germline ends. Germline V gene lookup returns CDR1 LNHDA and CDR2 SQIVND (reference sequence). The CDR3 covers 14 residues. Written as DNA, the CDR3 is TGTGCCAGTAGTATTGTGACGGACTCTTATGGCTACACCTTC. It specifies CASSIVTDSYGYTF.